This T cell receptor (beta chain) came from a study of blood T cell repertoires in COVID-19. Overall study context: PBMCs, B-cell-depleted T cells, or T cells were the source of the cDNA or gDNA that made up the material.

Germline V lookup: CDR1 WSHSY, CDR2 SAAADI. J was trimmed by 5 bases and V by 8 bases; bases with no gene match: 7. This CDR3 has 13 amino acids. In terms of age and location, participants ranged from roughly 18 to 100 years and lived in approximately 26 US areas. Participants reported their clinical history, and cohort assignment relied on those reports. Data came from immunoSEQ multiplex PCR; TCRdb stores just in-frame clones and leaves some out. The sample lists about 140,000 clones; 85% to 90% were seen once. The sequenced sample consisted of PBMCs or T cells enriched from blood (not recorded which). The J gene is TRBJ2-5, the V gene TRBV10-2; TRBD1 matches at 8 bases. The clonotype comes from a man in his sixties who had recovered from COVID-19. The CDR3 bases are TGCGCCAGCGGGTACAGGGGGAAGGAGACCCAGTACTTC. The encoded protein is CASGYRGKETQYF.